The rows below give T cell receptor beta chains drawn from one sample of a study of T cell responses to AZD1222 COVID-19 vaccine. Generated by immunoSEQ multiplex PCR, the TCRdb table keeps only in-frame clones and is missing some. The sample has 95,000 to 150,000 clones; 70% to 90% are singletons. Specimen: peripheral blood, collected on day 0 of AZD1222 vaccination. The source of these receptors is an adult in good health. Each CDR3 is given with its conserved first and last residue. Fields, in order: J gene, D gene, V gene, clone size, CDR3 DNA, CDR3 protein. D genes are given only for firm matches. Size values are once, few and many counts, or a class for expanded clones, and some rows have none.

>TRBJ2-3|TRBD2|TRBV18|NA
TGTGCCAGCTCACCGGGACTAGCTACTTCAGATACGCAGTATTTT
CASSPGLATSDTQYF
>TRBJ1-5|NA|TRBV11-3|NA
TGTGCCAGCAGCCCCTATTCGGTTGGAAGTCAGCCCCAGCATTTT
CASSPYSVGSQPQHF
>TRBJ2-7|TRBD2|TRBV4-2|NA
TGTGCCAGCAGCCAAGAGTGGGCGGGGGGGCGGTACGAGCAGTACTTC
CASSQEWAGGRYEQYF
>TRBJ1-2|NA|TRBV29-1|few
TGCAGCGTCTCTGGAGTAGCAAACTATGGCTACACCTTC
CSVSGVANYGYTF
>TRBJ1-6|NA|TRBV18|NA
TGTGCCAGCTCACCACAGGGAGATAATTCACCCCTCCACTTT
CASSPQGDNSPLHF
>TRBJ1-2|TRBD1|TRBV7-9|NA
TGTGCCAGCAGCCCAAGGGGACAGGGGAACTATGGCTACACCTTC
CASSPRGQGNYGYTF
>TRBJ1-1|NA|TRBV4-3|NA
TGCGCCAGCAGCCAAGGGACAACAGGTGAAGCTTTCTTT
CASSQGTTGEAFF
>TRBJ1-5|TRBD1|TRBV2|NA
TGTGCCAGCAGTCCTGACAGGGGTGGTCAGCCCCAGCATTTT
CASSPDRGGQPQHF
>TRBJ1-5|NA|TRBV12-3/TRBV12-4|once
TGTGCCAGCAGTCTCCTCCTTGGTCAGCCCCAGCATTTT
CASSLLLGQPQHF
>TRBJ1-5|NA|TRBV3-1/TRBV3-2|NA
TGTGCCAGCAGCCAAGATACAGGCAATCAGCCCCAGCATTTT
CASSQDTGNQPQHF
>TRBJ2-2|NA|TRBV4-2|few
TGTGCCAGCAGCCAAGCCCCGGGGTATACCGGGGAGCTGTTTTTT
CASSQAPGYTGELFF
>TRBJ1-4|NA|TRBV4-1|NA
TGCGCCAGCAGCCAAGTCCCGGGGACTAATGAAAAACTGTTTTTT
CASSQVPGTNEKLFF
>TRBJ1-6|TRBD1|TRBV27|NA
TGTGCCAGCAGTTCCATCGGGACAGGTTATTCACCCCTCCACTTT
CASSSIGTGYSPLHF
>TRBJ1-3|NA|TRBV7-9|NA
TGTGCCAGCAGCACGACAGTCTCTGGAAACACCATATATTTT
CASSTTVSGNTIYF
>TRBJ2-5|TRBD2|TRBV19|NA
TGTGCCAGTAGTATATCCGGACTAGCAGGGGCACAAGAGACCCAGTACTTC
CASSISGLAGAQETQYF
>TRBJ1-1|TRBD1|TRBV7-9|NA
TGTGCCAGCAGCTCAAGACAGGGGACTGTGGCTTTCTTT
CASSSRQGTVAFF
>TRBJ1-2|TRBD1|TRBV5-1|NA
TGCGCCAGCAGCTCCGGACAGGGGAATGGCTACACCTTC
CASSSGQGNGYTF
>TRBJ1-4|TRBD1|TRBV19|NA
TGTGCCAGTAGCCGGACGGGACAGCTTAATGAAAAACTGTTTTTT
CASSRTGQLNEKLFF
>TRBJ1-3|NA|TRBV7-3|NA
TGTGCCAGCCGAGGGGAGGGGCGTGACACCATATATTTT
CASRGEGRDTIYF
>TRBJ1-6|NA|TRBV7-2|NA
TGTGCCAGCAGCCTTCCTGGTTTCTCCTATTCACCCCTCCACTTT
CASSLPGFSYSPLHF
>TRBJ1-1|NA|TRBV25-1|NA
TGTGCCAGCCTGAGAGGTGGGACTGAAGCTTTCTTT
CASLRGGTEAFF
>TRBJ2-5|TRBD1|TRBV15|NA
TGTGCCACCAGCACGATGACAGGGCTGGAGACCCAGTACTTC
CATSTMTGLETQYF
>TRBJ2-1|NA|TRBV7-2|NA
TGTGCCAGCAGCTTAGACAGCAAAAACTACAATGAGCAGTTCTTC
CASSLDSKNYNEQFF
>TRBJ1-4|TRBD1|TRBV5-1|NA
TGCGCCAGCAGCTCGACAGGGGGTAATGAAAAACTGTTTTTT
CASSSTGGNEKLFF
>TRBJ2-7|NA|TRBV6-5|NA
TGTGCCAGCAGTTACGACGTCCGACACTACGAGCAGTACTTC
CASSYDVRHYEQYF
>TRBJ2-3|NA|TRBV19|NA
TGTGCCAGTAGTATTAGGGGGGGCGCCCGACTCTCCACAGATACGCAGTATTTT
CASSIRGGARLSTDTQYF
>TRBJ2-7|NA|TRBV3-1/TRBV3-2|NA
TGTGCCAGCAGCCAAGGGTTGGGACCGCCTTACGAGCAGTACTTC
CASSQGLGPPYEQYF